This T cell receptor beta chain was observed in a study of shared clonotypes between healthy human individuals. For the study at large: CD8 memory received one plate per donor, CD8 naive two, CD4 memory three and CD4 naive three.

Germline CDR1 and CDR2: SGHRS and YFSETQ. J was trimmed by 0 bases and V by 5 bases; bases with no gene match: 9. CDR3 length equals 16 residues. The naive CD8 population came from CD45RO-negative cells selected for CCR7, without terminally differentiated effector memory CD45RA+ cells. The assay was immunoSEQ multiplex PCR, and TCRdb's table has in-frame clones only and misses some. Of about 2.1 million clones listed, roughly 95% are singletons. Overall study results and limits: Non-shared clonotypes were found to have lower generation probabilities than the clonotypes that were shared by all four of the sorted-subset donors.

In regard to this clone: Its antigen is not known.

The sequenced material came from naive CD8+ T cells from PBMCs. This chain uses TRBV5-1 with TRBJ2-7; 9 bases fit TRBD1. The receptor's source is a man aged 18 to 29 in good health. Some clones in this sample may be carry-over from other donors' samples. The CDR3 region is CASSTIRQGVSYEQYF. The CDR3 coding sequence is TGCGCCAGCAGTACGATACGACAGGGGGTCTCCTACGAGCAGTACTTC.